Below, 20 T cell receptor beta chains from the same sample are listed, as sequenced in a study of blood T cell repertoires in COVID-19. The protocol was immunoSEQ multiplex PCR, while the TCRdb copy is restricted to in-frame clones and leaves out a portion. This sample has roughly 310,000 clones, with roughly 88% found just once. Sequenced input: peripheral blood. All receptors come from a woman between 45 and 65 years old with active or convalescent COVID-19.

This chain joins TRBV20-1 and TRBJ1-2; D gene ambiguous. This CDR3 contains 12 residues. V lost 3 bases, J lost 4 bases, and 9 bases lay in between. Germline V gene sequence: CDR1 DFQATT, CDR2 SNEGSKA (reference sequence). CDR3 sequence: CSASRETYGYTF. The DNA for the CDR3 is TGCAGTGCTAGTCGGGAGACCTATGGCTACACCTTC.

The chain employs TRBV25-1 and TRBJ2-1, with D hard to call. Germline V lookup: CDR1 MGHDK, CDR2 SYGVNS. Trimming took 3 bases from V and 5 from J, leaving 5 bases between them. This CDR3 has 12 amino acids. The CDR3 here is CASSEFNNEQFF. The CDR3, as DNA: TGTGCCAGCAGTGAGTTTAACAATGAGCAGTTCTTC.

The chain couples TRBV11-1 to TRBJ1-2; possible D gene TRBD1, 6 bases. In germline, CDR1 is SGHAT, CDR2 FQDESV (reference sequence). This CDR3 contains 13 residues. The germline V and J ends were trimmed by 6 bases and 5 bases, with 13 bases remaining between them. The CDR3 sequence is CASRPGQGYGYTF. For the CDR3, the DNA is TGTGCCAGCAGACCCGGTCAGGGGTATGGCTACACCTTC. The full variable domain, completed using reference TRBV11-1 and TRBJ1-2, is EAEVAQSPRYKITEKSQAVAFWCDPISGHATLYWYRQILGQGPELLVQFQDESVVDDSQLPKDRFSAERLKGVDSTLKIQPAELGDSAMYLCASRPGQGYGYTFGSGTRLTVV.

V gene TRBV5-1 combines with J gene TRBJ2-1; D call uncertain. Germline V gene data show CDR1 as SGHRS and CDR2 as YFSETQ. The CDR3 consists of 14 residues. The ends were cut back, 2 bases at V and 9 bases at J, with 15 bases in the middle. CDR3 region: CASSFEPRFAEQFF. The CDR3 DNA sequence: TGCGCCAGCAGCTTCGAGCCGAGGTTCGCTGAGCAGTTCTTC.

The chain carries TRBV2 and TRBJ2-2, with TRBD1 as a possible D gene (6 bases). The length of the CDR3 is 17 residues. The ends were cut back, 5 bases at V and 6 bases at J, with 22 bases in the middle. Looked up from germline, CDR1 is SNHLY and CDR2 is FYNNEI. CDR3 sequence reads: CASSSTRQERWSGELFF. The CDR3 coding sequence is TGTGCCAGCAGTTCGACCCGACAGGAAAGATGGTCCGGGGAGCTGTTTTTT. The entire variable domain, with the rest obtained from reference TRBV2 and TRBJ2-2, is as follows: EPEVTQTPSHQVTQMGQEVILRCVPISNHLYFYWYRQILGQKVEFLVSFYNNEISEKSEIFDDQFSVERPDGSNFTLKIRSTKLEDSAMYFCASSSTRQERWSGELFFGEGSRLTVL.

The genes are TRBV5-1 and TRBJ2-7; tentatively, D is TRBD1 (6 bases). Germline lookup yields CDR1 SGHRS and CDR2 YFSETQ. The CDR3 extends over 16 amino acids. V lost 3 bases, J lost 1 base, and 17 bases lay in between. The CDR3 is CASSWVDRRASYEQYF. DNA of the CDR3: TGCGCCAGCAGCTGGGTGGACAGACGAGCATCCTACGAGCAGTACTTC.

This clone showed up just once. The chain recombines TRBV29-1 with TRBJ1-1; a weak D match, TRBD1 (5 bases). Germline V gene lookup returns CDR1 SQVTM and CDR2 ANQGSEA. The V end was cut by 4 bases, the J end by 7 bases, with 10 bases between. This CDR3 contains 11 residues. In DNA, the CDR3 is TGCAGCGTTGGCGGGGGACTTGAAGCTTTCTTT. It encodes CSVGGGLEAFF.

CDR3 sequence (DNA): TGTGCCAGCAGTTACTCACAGGGGTACTACGAGCAGTACTTC. Its protein is CASSYSQGYYEQYF. This chain joins TRBV6-5 and TRBJ2-7, with 7 positions matching TRBD1. Germline loops: CDR1 MNHEY, CDR2 SVGAGI. This CDR3 region has 14 residues. With 0 bases clipped from V and 3 bases from J, the junction kept 2 bases outside the gene matches.

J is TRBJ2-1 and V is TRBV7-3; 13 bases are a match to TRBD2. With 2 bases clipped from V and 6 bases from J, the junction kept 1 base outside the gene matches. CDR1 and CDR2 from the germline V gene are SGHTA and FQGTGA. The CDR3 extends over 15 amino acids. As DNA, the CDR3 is TGTGCCAGCAGCTTAGGACTAGCGGGAGTCAATGAGCAGTTCTTC. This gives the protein CASSLGLAGVNEQFF.

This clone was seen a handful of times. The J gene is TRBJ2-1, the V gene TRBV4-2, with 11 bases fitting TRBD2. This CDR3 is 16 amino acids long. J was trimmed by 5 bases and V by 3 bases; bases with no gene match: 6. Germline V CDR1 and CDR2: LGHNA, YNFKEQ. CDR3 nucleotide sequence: TGTGCCAGCAGCCACACCGGGACTAGCGGAAACAATGAGCAGTTCTTC. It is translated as CASSHTGTSGNNEQFF.

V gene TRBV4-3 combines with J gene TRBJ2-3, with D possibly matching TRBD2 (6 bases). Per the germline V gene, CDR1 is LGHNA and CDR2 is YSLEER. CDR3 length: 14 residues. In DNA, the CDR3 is TGCGACCCGCCGAACGGGAGTACACCCAATGGGCAGTATTTT. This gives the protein CDPPNGSTPNGQYF.

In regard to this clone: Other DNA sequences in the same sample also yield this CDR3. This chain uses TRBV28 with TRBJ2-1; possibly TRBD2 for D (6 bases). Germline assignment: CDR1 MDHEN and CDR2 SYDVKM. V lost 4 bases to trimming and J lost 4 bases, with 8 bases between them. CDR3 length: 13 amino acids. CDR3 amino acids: CASSSGLYNEQFF. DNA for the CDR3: TGTGCCAGCAGTTCGGGACTTTACAATGAGCAGTTCTTC.

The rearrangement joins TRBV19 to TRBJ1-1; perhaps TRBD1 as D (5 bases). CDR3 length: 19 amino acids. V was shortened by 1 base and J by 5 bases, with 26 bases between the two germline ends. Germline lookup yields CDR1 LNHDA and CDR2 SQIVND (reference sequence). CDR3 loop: CASSIVGGRGGRTSTEAFF. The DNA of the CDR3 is TGTGCCAGTAGTATAGTCGGGGGAAGGGGAGGTCGGACGAGTACTGAAGCTTTCTTT.

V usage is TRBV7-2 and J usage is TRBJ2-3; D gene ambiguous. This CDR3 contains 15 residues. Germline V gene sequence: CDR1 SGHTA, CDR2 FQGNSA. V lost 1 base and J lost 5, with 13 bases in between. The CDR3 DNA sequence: TGTGCCAGCAGCTTAGGAGTAGTAACCCAAGATACGCAGTATTTT. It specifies CASSLGVVTQDTQYF.

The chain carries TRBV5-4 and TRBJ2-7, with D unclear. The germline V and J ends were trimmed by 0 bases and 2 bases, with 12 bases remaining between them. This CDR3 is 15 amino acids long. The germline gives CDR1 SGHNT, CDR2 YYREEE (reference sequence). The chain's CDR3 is CASSLESLGAYEQYF. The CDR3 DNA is TGTGCCAGCAGCTTGGAATCGCTGGGCGCCTACGAGCAGTACTTC.

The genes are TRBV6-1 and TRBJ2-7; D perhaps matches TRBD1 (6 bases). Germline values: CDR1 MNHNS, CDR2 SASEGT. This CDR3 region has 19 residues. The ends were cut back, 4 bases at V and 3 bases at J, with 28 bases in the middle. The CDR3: CASSALQGSIEGRIYEQYF. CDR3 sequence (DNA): TGTGCCAGCAGTGCCCTACAGGGATCCATAGAGGGGCGCATCTACGAGCAGTACTTC.

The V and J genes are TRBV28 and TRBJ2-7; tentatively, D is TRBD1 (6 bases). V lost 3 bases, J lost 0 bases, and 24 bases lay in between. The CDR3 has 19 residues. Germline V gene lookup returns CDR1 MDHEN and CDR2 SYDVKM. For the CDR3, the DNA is TGTGCCAGCAGTTTCCCCTCCGTCTCCGGGACACTGAGCTCCTACGAGCAGTACTTC. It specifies CASSFPSVSGTLSSYEQYF.

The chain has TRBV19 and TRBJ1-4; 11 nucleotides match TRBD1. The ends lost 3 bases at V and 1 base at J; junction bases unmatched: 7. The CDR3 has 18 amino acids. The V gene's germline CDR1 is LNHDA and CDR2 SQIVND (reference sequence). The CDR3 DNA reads TGTGCCAGTAGTATTAGGGACAGGGGGTACGTAACTAATGAAAAACTGTTTTTT. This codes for CASSIRDRGYVTNEKLFF.

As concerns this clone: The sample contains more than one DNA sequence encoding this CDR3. The CDR3: CAWSQGNTEAFF. CDR3 DNA: TGTGCCTGGTCACAGGGGAACACTGAAGCTTTCTTT. The V and J genes are TRBV30 and TRBJ1-1; tentative D call: TRBD1 (6 bases). The CDR3 covers 12 residues. CDR1 and CDR2 from the germline V gene are GTSNPN and SVGIG (reference sequence). Trimming removed 5 bases from V and 1 base from J, with 8 bases in between.

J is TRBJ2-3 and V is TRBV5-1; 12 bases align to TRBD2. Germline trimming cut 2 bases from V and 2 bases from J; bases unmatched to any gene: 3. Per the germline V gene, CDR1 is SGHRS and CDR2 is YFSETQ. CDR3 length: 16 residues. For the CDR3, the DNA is TGCGCCAGCAGCTTAGGACTAGCGGGGTCCACAGATACGCAGTATTTT. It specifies CASSLGLAGSTDTQYF.